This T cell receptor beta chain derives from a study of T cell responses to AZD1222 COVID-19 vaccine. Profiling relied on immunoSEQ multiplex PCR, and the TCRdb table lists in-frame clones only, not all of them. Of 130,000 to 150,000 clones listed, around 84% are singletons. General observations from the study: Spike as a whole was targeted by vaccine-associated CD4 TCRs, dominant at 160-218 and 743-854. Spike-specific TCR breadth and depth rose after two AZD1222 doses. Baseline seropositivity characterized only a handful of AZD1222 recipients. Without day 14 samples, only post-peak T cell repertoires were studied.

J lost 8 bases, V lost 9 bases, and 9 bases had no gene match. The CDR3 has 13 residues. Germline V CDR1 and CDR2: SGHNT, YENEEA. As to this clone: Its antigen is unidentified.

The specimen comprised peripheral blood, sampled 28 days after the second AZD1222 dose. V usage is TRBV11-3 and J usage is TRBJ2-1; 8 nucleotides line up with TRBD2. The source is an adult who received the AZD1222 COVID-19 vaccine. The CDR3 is CASKRESVDEQFF. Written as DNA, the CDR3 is TGTGCCAGTAAGCGGGAGAGCGTGGATGAGCAGTTCTTC. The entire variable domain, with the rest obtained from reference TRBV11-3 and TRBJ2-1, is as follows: EAGVVQSPRYKIIEKKQPVAFWCNPISGHNTLYWYLQNLGQGPELLIRYENEEAVDDSQLPKDRFSAERLKGVDSTLKIQPAELGDSAVYLCASKRESVDEQFFGPGTRLTVL.